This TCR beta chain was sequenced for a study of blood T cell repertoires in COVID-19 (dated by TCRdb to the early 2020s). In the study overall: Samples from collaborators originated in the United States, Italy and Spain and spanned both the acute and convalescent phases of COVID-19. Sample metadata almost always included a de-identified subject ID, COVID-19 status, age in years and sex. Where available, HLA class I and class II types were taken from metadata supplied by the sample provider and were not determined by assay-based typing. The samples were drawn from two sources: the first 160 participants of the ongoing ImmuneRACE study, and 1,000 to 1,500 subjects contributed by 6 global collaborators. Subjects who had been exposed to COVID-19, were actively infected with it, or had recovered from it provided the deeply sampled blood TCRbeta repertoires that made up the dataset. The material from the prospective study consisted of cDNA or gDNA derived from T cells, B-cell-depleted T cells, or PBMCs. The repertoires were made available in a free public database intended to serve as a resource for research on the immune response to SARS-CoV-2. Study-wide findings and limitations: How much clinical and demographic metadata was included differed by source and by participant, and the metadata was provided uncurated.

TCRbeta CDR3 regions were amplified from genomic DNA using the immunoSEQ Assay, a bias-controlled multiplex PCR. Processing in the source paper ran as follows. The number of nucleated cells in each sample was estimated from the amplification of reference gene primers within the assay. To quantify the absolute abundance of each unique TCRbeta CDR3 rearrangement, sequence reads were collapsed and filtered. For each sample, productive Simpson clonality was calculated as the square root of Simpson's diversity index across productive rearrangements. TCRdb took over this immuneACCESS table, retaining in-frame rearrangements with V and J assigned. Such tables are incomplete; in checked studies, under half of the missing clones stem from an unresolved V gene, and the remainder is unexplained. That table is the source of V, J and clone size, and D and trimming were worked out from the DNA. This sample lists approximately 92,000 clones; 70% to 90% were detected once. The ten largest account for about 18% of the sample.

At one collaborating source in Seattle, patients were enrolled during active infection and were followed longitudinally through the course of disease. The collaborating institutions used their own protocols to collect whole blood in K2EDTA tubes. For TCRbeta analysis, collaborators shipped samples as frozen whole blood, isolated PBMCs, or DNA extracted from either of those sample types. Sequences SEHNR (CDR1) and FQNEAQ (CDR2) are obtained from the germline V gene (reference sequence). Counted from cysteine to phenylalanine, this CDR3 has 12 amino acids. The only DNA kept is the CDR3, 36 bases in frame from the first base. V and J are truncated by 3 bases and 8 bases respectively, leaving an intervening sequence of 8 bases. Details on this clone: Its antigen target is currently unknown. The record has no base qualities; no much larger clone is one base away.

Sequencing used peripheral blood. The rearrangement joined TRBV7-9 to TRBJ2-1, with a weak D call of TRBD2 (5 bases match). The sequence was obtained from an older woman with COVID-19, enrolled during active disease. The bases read TGTGCCAGCAGCTTCAGTAGCGATGAGCAGTTCTTC. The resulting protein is CASSFSSDEQFF.